These T cell receptor beta chains were read from a single sample in a study of Ad26.COV2.S vaccination and SARS-CoV-2 variants. The assay was immunoSEQ multiplex PCR, and TCRdb's table has in-frame clones only and misses some. The sample comprises 250,000 or so clones, roughly 85% of which are singletons, and under 3% rests with the top ten. The sample consisted of peripheral blood, taken in a trial of Ad26.COV2.S vaccine versus placebo. The receptors shown here come from a person aged 18-60 years who received the Ad26.COV2.S COVID-19 vaccine or a placebo. Both conserved end residues are part of each CDR3. D genes are given only for firm matches. Clone size, where shown, is once, few, many, or a class for clones that have expanded.

v_gene,d_gene,abundance,j_gene,CDR3nt,CDR3aa
TRBV4-1,TRBD1,-,TRBJ2-3,TGCGCCAGCAGCCTGGGGACAGGTAGCACAGATACGCAGTATTTT,CASSLGTGSTDTQYF
TRBV6-5,-,-,TRBJ1-1,TGTGCCAGCGGACTATACACTGAAGCTTTCTTT,CASGLYTEAFF
TRBV7-9,TRBD1,-,TRBJ2-1,TGTGCCAGCAGCCCGAGGACAGGGAATGCCAATGAGCAGTTCTTC,CASSPRTGNANEQFF
TRBV5-1,-,-,TRBJ1-2,TGCGCCAGCAGCAGTTCAGGGGCGTATGGCTACACCTTC,CASSSSGAYGYTF
TRBV6-5,-,-,TRBJ2-3,TGTGCCAGCAGAACCTCAGATACGCAGTATTTT,CASRTSDTQYF
TRBV11-3,-,-,TRBJ2-3,TGTGCCAGCCAAAGGGGAAGGACAGATACGCAGTATTTT,CASQRGRTDTQYF
TRBV6-2/TRBV6-3,-,-,TRBJ2-6,TGTGCCAGCAGTAATTTCAGGGGACTCCGCTCTGGGGCCAACGTCCTGACTTTC,CASSNFRGLRSGANVLTF
TRBV4-3,-,-,TRBJ2-2,TGCGCCAGCAGCCAAGATCAATCCGGCGGGGAGCTGTTTTTT,CASSQDQSGGELFF
TRBV27,TRBD1,-,TRBJ2-4,TGTGCCAGCTCCCGACTCCGGACAGGTGTCGCGGCCAAAAACATTCAGTACTTC,CASSRLRTGVAAKNIQYF
TRBV7-9,-,-,TRBJ2-5,TGTGCCAGCCAAGGACGGAACCAAGAGACCCAGTACTTC,CASQGRNQETQYF
TRBV5-4,TRBD1,-,TRBJ2-7,TGTGCCAGCAGCTTGCACCGACAGGGGGTCTACGAGCAGTACTTC,CASSLHRQGVYEQYF
TRBV6-5,-,-,TRBJ1-4,TGTGCCAGCAGTCCTTCGGGGAGGGGCGTTGAAAAACTGTTTTTT,CASSPSGRGVEKLFF
TRBV4-1,-,many,TRBJ2-2,TGCGCCAGCAGCCAAGACGCTGGTTACACCGGGGAGCTGTTTTTT,CASSQDAGYTGELFF
TRBV7-3,-,-,TRBJ2-3,TGTGCCAGCAGCTCTAGCGTGGATACGCAGTATTTT,CASSSSVDTQYF
TRBV18,-,-,TRBJ1-6,TGTGCCAGCTCACCAGAGGCGGCTTCTAATTCACCCCTCCACTTT,CASSPEAASNSPLHF
TRBV7-2,-,-,TRBJ2-1,TGTGCCAGCAGCTTCGCCGACTCCTACAATGAGCAGTTCTTC,CASSFADSYNEQFF
TRBV4-2,-,-,TRBJ1-2,TGTGCCAGCAGCCAAGTCCAGGGTCCTGATGGCTACACCTTC,CASSQVQGPDGYTF
TRBV5-8,-,-,TRBJ2-1,TGTGCCAGCAGCTTGGATCTGCGTTGGCAGTTCTTC,CASSLDLRWQFF
TRBV19,-,-,TRBJ1-6,TGTGCCAGTAGTCCCAGCTTGCGGTCAAAGGATTCACCCCTCCACTTT,CASSPSLRSKDSPLHF
TRBV7-2,-,-,TRBJ1-3,TGTGCCAGCAGCTTAGAAGCTGTAATCTCTGGAAACACCATATATTTT,CASSLEAVISGNTIYF
TRBV7-2,-,-,TRBJ1-4,TGTGCCAGCAGCTTAGCAGGGCTGAATGAAAAACTGTTTTTT,CASSLAGLNEKLFF
TRBV6-5,TRBD2,-,TRBJ2-3,TGTGCCAGCAGTTACTCGAGTGGCGGGGGGACAGATACGCAGTATTTT,CASSYSSGGGTDTQYF
TRBV5-6,TRBD1,-,TRBJ1-6,TGTGCCAGCAGCTCTACCAGGGGGCGGATTTCTAATTCACCCCTCCACTTT,CASSSTRGRISNSPLHF
TRBV6-5,-,-,TRBJ2-5,TGTGCCAGCACCCTGCGGGGGCTGCAGACCCAGTACTTC,CASTLRGLQTQYF
TRBV10-3,TRBD2,once,TRBJ2-5,TGTGCCATCAGTGAGCGAGCGGGAGGGCCGGAGACCCAGTACTTC,CAISERAGGPETQYF
TRBV4-3,-,-,TRBJ1-2,TGCGCCAGCAGCCATGCGATAAACTATGGCTACACCTTC,CASSHAINYGYTF
TRBV19,TRBD1,-,TRBJ1-2,TGTGCCAGTAGTACTCCGGGACAGGGTTACTATGGCTACACCTTC,CASSTPGQGYYGYTF
TRBV2,TRBD1,-,TRBJ1-2,TGTGCCAGCAGAGCGGACGGACAGGGGGTGGGCGGCTACACCTTC,CASRADGQGVGGYTF
TRBV11-3,TRBD2,-,TRBJ2-1,TGTGCCAGCAGCTTAGGTGGTAGCGGGAGAGGCTCCTACAATGAGCAGTTCTTC,CASSLGGSGRGSYNEQFF
TRBV9,-,-,TRBJ2-1,TGTGCCAGCAGTCGGGGAAGCTCCTACAATGAGCAGTTCTTC,CASSRGSSYNEQFF
TRBV19,TRBD2,-,TRBJ2-1,TGTGCCAGTAGTATAGATTGGCGGGAGCCTCGTGAGCAGTTCTTC,CASSIDWREPREQFF
TRBV7-2,-,-,TRBJ2-6,TGTGCCAGCAGCTTAGCGTTCTCTGGGGCCAACGTCCTGACTTTC,CASSLAFSGANVLTF
TRBV7-8,TRBD2,-,TRBJ2-1,TGTGCCAGCAGCTTAGGCTGGGGGGGTATCTACAATGAGCAGTTCTTC,CASSLGWGGIYNEQFF
TRBV18,-,few,TRBJ2-3,TGTGCCAGCTCGGGGGGGGCGTCAGATACGCAGTATTTT,CASSGGASDTQYF
TRBV18,-,-,TRBJ2-1,TGTGCCAGCTCACCGTCGTCTCATCAAGGGGAGCAGTTCTTC,CASSPSSHQGEQFF
TRBV15,-,-,TRBJ1-2,TGTGCCACCAGCAGGGAGCTACGCAGGGACTATGGCTACACCTTC,CATSRELRRDYGYTF
TRBV5-1,-,-,TRBJ2-6,TGCGCCAGCAGCATATCTGGGGCCAACGTCCTGACTTTC,CASSISGANVLTF
TRBV24-1,TRBD1,-,TRBJ2-1,TGTGCCACCAGAGACGGGACAGCGGATTACAATGAGCAGTTCTTC,CATRDGTADYNEQFF
TRBV7-2,TRBD2,-,TRBJ2-1,TGTGCCAGCAGCTCTAGCGGGGGGGTATACAATGAGCAGTTCTTC,CASSSSGGVYNEQFF
TRBV27,-,few,TRBJ1-6,TGTGCCAGCAGTCGGACCCGTTCACCCCTCCACTTT,CASSRTRSPLHF
TRBV4-3,-,-,TRBJ1-3,TGCGCCAGCAGCCAAGGGGGGGGTCCTTATGGAAACACCATATATTTT,CASSQGGGPYGNTIYF
TRBV2,-,-,TRBJ2-1,TGTGCCAGCGTCCAGGAGCTATACAATGAGCAGTTCTTC,CASVQELYNEQFF